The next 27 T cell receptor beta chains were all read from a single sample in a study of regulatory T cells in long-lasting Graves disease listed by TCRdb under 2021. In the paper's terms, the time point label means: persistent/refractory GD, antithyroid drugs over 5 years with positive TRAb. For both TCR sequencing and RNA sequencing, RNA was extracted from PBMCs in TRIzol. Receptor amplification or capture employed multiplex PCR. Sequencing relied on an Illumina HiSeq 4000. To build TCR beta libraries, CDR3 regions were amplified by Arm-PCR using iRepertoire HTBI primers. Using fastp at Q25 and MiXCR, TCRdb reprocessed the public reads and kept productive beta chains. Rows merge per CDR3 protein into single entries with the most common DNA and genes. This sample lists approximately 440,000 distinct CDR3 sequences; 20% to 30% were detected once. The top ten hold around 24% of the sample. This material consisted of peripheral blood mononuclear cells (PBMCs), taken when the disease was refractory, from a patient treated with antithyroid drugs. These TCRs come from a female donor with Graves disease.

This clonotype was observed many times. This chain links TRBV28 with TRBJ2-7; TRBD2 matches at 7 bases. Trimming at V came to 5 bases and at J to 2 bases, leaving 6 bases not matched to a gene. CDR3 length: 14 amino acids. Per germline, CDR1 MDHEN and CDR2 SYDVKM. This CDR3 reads CASSPRLAPYEQYF. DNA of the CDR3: TGTGCCAGCAGTCCAAGACTAGCTCCCTACGAGCAGTACTTC.

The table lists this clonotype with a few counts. CDR3 nucleotides: TGCAGCGTGGGTGAGGGACAGGGGGCGACCTACACCTTC. Amino acid sequence: CSVGEGQGATYTF. The V call is TRBV29-1, the J call TRBJ1-2; 12 bases fit TRBD1. This CDR3 region has 13 residues. V was clipped by 6 bases and J by 10 bases; unmatched bases: 9. Germline assignment: CDR1 SQVTM and CDR2 ANQGSEA.

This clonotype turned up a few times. The CDR3 bases are TGTGCCAGCAGCTTAGGGCGGGCTAGGCGGGTCCAAGAGACCCAGTACTTC. Translating gives CASSLGRARRVQETQYF. This chain connects TRBV7-2 to TRBJ2-5, with D tentatively TRBD2 (5 bases). Germline V gene sequence: CDR1 SGHTA, CDR2 FQGNSA. The CDR3 is made up of 17 amino acids. V was cut by 1 base and J by 1 base, with 16 bases left in between.

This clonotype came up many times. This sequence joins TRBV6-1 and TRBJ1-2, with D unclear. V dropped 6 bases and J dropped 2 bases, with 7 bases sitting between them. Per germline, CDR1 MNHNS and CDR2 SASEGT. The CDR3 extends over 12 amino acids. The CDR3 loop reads CASSPENYGYTF. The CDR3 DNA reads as TGTGCCAGCAGCCCAGAGAACTATGGCTACACCTTC.

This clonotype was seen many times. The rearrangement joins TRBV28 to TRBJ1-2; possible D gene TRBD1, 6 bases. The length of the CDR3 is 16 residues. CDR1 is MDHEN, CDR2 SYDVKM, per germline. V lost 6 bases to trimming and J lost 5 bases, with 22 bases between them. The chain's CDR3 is CASSPAFDKGDYGYTF. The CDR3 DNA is TGTGCCAGCAGCCCCGCGTTCGACAAGGGGGATTATGGCTACACCTTC.

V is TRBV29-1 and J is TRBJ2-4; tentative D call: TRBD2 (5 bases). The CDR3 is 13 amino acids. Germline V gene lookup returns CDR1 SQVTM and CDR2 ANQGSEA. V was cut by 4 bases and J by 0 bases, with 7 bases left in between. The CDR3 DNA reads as TGCAGCGTTGCGAGCGGAGCCAAAAACATTCAGTACTTC. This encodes CSVASGAKNIQYF.

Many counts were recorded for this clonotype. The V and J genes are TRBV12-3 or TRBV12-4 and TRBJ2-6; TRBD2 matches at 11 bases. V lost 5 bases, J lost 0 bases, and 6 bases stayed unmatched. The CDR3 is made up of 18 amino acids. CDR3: CASSSGLAGLSGANVLTF. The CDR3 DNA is TGTGCCAGCAGTAGCGGACTAGCGGGCCTCTCTGGGGCCAACGTCCTGACTTTC.

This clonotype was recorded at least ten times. For the CDR3, the DNA is TGTGCCAGCTGGGGGGACAGCTACGAGCAGTACTTC. Translating gives CASWGDSYEQYF. The chain joins TRBV7-2 to TRBJ2-7; perhaps TRBD1 as D (7 bases). The ends were cut back, 8 bases at V and 3 bases at J, with 11 bases in the middle. Germline V gene lookup returns CDR1 SGHTA and CDR2 FQGNSA. The CDR3 covers 12 residues.

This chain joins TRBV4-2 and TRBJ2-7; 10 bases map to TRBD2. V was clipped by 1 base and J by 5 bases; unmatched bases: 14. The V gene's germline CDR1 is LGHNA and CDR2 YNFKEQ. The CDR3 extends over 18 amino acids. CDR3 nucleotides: TGTGCCAGCAGCCAAGCTCATAGTATAGCGGGAGGAATCCACGAGCAGTACTTC. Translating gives CASSQAHSIAGGIHEQYF.

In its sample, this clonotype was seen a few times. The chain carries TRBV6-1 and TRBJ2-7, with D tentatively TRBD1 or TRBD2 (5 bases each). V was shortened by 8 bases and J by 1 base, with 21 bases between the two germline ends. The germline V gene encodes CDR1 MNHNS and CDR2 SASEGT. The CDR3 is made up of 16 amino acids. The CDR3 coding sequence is TGTGCCAGCCGGGGCACCCTTGAGCGGAGGTCCTACGAGCAGTACTTC. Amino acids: CASRGTLERRSYEQYF.

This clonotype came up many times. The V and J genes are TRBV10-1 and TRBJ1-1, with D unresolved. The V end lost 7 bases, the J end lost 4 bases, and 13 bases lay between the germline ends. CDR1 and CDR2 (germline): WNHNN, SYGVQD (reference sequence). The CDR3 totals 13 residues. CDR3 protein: CASKTDPCTEAFF. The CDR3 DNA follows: TGCGCCAGCAAAACGGACCCGTGCACTGAAGCTTTCTTT.

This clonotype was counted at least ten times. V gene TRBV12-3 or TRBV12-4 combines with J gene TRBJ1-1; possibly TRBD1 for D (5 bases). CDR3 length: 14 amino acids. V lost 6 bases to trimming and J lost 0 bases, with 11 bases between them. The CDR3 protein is CASSLGRMNTEAFF. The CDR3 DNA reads TGTGCCAGCAGCCTGGGGCGGATGAACACTGAAGCTTTCTTT.

CDR3 bases: TGCAGCGTTCGAAGCGTTTACAATGAGCAGTTCTTC. This encodes CSVRSVYNEQFF. This sequence joins TRBV29-1 and TRBJ2-1; D uncertain. V shed 5 bases and J shed 4 bases, with 9 bases lying between them. The CDR3 extends over 12 amino acids. CDR1 is SQVTM and CDR2 is ANQGSEA in the germline V gene.

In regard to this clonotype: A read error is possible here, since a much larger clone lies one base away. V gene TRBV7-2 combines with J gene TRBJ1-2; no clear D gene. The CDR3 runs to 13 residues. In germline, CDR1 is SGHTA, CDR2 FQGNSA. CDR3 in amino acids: CASSGQSNYGYAF. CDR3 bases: TGTGCCAGCAGCGGGCAGTCTAACTATGGCTACGCCTTC.

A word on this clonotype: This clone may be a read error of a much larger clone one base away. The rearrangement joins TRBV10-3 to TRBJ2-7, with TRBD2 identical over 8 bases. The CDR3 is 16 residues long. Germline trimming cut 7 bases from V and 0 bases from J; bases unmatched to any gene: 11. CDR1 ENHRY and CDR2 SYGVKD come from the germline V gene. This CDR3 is CAITEAGGEGSYEQYF. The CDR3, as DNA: TGTGCCATCACCGAGGCCGGGGGGGAAGGCTCCTACGAGCAGTACTTC.

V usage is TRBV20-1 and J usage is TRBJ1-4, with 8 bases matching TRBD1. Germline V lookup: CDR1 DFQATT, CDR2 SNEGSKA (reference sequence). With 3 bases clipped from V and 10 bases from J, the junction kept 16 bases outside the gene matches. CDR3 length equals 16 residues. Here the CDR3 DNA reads TGCAGTGCTAGTTTTGAATCGGGACAGGTGGGAAGAAAACTGTTTTTT. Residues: CSASFESGQVGRKLFF.

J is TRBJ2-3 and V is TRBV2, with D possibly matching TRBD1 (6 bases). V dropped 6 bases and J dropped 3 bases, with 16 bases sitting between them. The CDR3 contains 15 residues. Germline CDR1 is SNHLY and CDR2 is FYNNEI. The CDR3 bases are TGTGCCAGCAGGAGGACAGAGACGATTACAGATACGCAGTATTTT. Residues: CASRRTETITDTQYF.

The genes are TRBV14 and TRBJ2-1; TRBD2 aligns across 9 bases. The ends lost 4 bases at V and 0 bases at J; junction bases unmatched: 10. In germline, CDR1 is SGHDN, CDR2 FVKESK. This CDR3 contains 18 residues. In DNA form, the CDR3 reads TGTGCCAGCAGCCCATCCCCCGAGCGGGAGGCCTCCTACAATGAGCAGTTCTTC. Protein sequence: CASSPSPEREASYNEQFF.

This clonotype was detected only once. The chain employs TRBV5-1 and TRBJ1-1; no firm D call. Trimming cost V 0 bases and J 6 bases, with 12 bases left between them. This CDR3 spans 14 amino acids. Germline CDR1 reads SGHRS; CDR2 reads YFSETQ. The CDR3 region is CASSLDFGVSEAFF. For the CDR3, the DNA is TGCGCCAGCAGCTTGGATTTTGGGGTTTCTGAAGCTTTCTTT.

The CDR3 sequence: CSGMGQGGYEQYF. CDR3 bases: TGCAGCGGGATGGGACAGGGTGGATACGAGCAGTACTTC. This sequence joins TRBV29-1 and TRBJ2-7; 9 nucleotides match TRBD1. From germline, CDR1 is SQVTM and CDR2 ANQGSEA. Trimming at V came to 7 bases and at J to 4 bases, leaving 8 bases not matched to a gene. The CDR3 is 13 amino acids.

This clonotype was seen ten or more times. The CDR3 nucleotides are TGCGCCAGCGGTGCCGGGGGGTGGATCCAGCCCCAGCATTTT. It yields the protein CASGAGGWIQPQHF. V usage is TRBV5-1 and J usage is TRBJ1-5; tentatively, D is TRBD1 (5 bases). V gave up 7 bases and J gave up 7 bases, with 18 bases separating them. Germline V lookup: CDR1 SGHRS, CDR2 YFSETQ. The CDR3 has 14 amino acids.

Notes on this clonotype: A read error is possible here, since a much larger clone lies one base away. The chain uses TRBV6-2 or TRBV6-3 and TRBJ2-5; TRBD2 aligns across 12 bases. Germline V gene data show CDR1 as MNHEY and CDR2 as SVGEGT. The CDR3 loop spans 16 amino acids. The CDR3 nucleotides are TGTGCCAGCAGCCCCGGACTAGCGGGGAACCAAGAGACCCGGTACTTC. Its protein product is CASSPGLAGNQETRYF.

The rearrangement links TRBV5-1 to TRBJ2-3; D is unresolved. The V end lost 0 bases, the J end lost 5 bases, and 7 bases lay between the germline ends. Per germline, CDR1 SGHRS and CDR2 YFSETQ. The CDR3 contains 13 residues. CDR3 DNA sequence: TGCGCCAGCAGCTTGGCCCTCCGAGATACGCAGTATTTT. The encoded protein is CASSLALRDTQYF. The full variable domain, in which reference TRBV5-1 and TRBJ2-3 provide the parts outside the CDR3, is KAGVTQTPRYLIKTRGQQVTLSCSPISGHRSVSWYQQTPGQGLQFLFEYFSETQRNKGNFPGRFSGRQFSNSRSEMNVSTLELGDSALYLCASSLALRDTQYFGPGTRLTVL.

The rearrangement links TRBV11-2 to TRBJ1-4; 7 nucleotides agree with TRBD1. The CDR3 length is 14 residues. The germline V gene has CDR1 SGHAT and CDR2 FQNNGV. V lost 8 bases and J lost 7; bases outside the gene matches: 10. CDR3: CASELRGRREKLFF. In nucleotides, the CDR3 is TGTGCCAGCGAACTAAGGGGGCGCCGTGAAAAACTGTTTTTT. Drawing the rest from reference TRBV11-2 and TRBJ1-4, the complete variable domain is EAGVAQSPRYKIIEKRQSVAFWCNPISGHATLYWYQQILGQGPKLLIQFQNNGVVDDSQLPKDRFSAERLKGVDSTLKIQPAKLEDSAVYLCASELRGRREKLFFGSGTQLSVL.

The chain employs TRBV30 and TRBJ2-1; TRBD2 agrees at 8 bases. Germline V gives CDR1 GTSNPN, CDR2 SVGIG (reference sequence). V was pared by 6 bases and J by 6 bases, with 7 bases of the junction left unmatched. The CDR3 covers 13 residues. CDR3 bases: TGTGCCTGTCACCGGACTAGCCTCAATGAGCAGTTCTTC. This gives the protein CACHRTSLNEQFF.

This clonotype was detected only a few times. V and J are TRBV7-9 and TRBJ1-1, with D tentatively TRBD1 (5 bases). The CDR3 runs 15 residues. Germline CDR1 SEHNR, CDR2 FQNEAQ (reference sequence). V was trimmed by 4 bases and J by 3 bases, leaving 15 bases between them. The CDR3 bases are TGTGCCAGCAGCTATCTGACAGTCTTTGACACTGAAGCTTTCTTT. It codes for CASSYLTVFDTEAFF.

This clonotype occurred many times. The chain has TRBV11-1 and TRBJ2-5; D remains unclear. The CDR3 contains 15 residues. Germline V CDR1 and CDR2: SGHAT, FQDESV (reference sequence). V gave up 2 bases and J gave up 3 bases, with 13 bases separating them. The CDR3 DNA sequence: TGTGCCAGCAGCTTATCGGCAGGTCGGGAAGAGACCCAGTACTTC. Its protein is CASSLSAGREETQYF. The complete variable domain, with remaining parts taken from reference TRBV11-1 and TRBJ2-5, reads EAEVAQSPRYKITEKSQAVAFWCDPISGHATLYWYRQILGQGPELLVQFQDESVVDDSQLPKDRFSAERLKGVDSTLKIQPAELGDSAMYLCASSLSAGREETQYFGPGTRLLVL.